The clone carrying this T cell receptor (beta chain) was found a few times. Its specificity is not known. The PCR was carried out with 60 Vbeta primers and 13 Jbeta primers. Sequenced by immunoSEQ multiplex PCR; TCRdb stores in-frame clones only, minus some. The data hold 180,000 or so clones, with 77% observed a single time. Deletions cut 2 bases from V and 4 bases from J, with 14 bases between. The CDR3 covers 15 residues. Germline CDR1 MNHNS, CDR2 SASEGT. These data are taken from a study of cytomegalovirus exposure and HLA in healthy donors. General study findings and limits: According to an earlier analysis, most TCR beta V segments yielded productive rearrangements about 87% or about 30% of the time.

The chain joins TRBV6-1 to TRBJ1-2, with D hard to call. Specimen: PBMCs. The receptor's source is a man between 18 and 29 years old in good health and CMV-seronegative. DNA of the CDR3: TGTGCCAGCAGTGAAAATCTACCCTTGGTCTATGGCTACACCTTC. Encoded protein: CASSENLPLVYGYTF.